This T cell receptor (beta chain) was sequenced for a study of cytomegalovirus exposure and HLA in healthy donors (dated 2017 in TCRdb). Looking at the study overall: According to a later analysis, one platform produced both the roughly 110 validation repertoires and the 670 or so repertoires of the first cohort. The study aimed to test whether signatures of past pathogen exposure could be identified by cataloging public T cell receptors. A separate validation cohort of approximately 130 different subjects was used in addition to the approximately 700-subject first cohort. To predict cytomegalovirus infection status, the study brought together high-throughput TCR immunosequencing, statistical association of individual TCRs with disease status, and machine learning.

Notes on this clone: The target of this receptor is not known. The input lacks base qualities; no much larger clone sits a single base away.

The library was obtained by the immunoSEQ multiplex PCR assay. For the original study's pipeline: To diagnose cytomegalovirus status from the catalog of TCR beta chain sequences, a statistical classification framework was built. Sourced from immuneACCESS, this table was stored by TCRdb with only in-frame sequences that have V and J called. A share of the clones is absent; for the studies checked, an unresolved V gene accounts for under half, and the remainder has no known explanation. That table gives V, J and clone size, and the DNA gave D and trimming. The sample contains 71,000 or so clones, roughly 94% of them found a single time. About 3.3% of the sample is in the top ten clones. Separate from the approximately 700-subject first cohort, the validation cohort of some 130 subjects was the group to which the donors belonged. The study at large found these results: A total of fewer than 200 TCR beta chains were listed by the study as associated with cytomegalovirus. A later analysis lacked HLA typing for the validation cohort, so it scored co-occurrence in that cohort across all 110 or so repertoires. The classifier was reported to diagnose cytomegalovirus status with high specificity and sensitivity in both the original and validation cohorts. It was suggested by the authors that the approach could potentially be generalized to other disease states and immunological phenotypes. A few of the identified cytomegalovirus-associated TCR beta chains were confirmed in vitro to be specific for cytomegalovirus antigens. A later analysis found that TCRs clustered in the first cohort also tended to co-occur in the 110 or so validation repertoires, with approximately 94% of cluster scores above 0. Most TCR sequences were seen in very few donors, while some public TCRs were found in many individuals.

The V end loses 6 bases and the J end loses 1 base, and a stretch of 12 bases separates them. The CDR3 runs 14 amino acids, cysteine and phenylalanine included. Only the CDR3 DNA stays, 42 bases, in frame from base 1. The CDR1 and CDR2 encoded by the germline V gene are MNHNS and SASEGT. This receptor chain uses TRBV6-1 and TRBJ1-1; TRBD1 is possibly the D segment (6 matching bases). Material for sequencing was PBMCs. The clonotype originates from a young woman in good health and CMV-seropositive. CDR3 protein: CASRVSTGNTEAFF. The DNA sequence is given as TGTGCCAGCAGGGTGTCGACAGGGAACACTGAAGCTTTCTTT.